This TCR beta chain is drawn from a study of blood T cell repertoires in COVID-19. Study summary: The origin of the acute and convalescent COVID-19 samples was the United States, Italy and Spain.

Everyone who took part was roughly 18 to 89 years old, and they came from about two dozen US areas. Donors in Cohort 3 who had recovered were those with two negative PCRs, healthcare professional clearance, or resolution of their symptoms. Germline-derived CDR1 and CDR2 are MDHEN and SYDVKM. CDR3 size: 15 residues. J lost 5 bases, V lost 6 bases, and 10 bases had no gene match. Profiled with immunoSEQ multiplex PCR; TCRdb holds only in-frame clones, not every one. The table has roughly 180,000 clones, almost 85% seen once. Sequencing used PBMCs or T cells enriched from blood (not recorded which). The chain recombines TRBV28 with TRBJ1-1; TRBD1 matches 9 bases. The TCR sequence derives from a man aged 45-60 years who had recovered from COVID-19. As DNA, the CDR3 is TGTGCCAGCAGACTACAGGGGGCTGGAGGGACTGAAGCTTTCTTT. This encodes CASRLQGAGGTEAFF.